This T cell receptor beta chain is from a study of cytomegalovirus exposure and HLA in healthy donors. Study summary: The Caucasian-associated ancestry cluster held about 80% of roughly 400 genotyped donors.

Researchers ran the PCR with 60 Vbeta and 13 Jbeta primers. Here immunoSEQ multiplex PCR was the method, and the copy in TCRdb shows in-frame clones only, minus some. The top ten clones hold 1.1% to 1.5% of a sample with 130,000 or so clones, 60% to 85% of them seen once. Germline V lookup: CDR1 PRHDT, CDR2 FYEKMQ (reference sequence). The CDR3 totals 15 residues. Germline trimming cut 4 bases from V and 5 bases from J; bases unmatched to any gene: 5. Study conclusions and caveats: When the data were analyzed later, several of the most significant clusters appeared to be linked to common viral pathogens. Researchers catalogued about 160 TCR beta chains as cytomegalovirus-associated.

Points on this clone: Its cognate antigen is unknown.

Each donor's status was that of a healthy bone marrow donor. V and J are TRBV13 and TRBJ2-1; 10 bases align to TRBD1. This sequence originates from a woman between 40 and 55 years old in good health and CMV-seronegative. Sequencing was done on a sample of PBMCs. The CDR3: CASSSRDRGNNEQFF. DNA for the CDR3: TGTGCCAGCAGCTCCCGGGACAGGGGTAACAATGAGCAGTTCTTC. The variable domain in full, with the rest retrieved from reference TRBV13 and TRBJ2-1, is AAGVIQSPRHLIKEKRETATLKCYPIPRHDTVYWYQQGPGQDPQFLISFYEKMQSDKGSIPDRFSAQQFSDYHSELNMSSLELGDSALYFCASSSRDRGNNEQFFGPGTRLTVL.